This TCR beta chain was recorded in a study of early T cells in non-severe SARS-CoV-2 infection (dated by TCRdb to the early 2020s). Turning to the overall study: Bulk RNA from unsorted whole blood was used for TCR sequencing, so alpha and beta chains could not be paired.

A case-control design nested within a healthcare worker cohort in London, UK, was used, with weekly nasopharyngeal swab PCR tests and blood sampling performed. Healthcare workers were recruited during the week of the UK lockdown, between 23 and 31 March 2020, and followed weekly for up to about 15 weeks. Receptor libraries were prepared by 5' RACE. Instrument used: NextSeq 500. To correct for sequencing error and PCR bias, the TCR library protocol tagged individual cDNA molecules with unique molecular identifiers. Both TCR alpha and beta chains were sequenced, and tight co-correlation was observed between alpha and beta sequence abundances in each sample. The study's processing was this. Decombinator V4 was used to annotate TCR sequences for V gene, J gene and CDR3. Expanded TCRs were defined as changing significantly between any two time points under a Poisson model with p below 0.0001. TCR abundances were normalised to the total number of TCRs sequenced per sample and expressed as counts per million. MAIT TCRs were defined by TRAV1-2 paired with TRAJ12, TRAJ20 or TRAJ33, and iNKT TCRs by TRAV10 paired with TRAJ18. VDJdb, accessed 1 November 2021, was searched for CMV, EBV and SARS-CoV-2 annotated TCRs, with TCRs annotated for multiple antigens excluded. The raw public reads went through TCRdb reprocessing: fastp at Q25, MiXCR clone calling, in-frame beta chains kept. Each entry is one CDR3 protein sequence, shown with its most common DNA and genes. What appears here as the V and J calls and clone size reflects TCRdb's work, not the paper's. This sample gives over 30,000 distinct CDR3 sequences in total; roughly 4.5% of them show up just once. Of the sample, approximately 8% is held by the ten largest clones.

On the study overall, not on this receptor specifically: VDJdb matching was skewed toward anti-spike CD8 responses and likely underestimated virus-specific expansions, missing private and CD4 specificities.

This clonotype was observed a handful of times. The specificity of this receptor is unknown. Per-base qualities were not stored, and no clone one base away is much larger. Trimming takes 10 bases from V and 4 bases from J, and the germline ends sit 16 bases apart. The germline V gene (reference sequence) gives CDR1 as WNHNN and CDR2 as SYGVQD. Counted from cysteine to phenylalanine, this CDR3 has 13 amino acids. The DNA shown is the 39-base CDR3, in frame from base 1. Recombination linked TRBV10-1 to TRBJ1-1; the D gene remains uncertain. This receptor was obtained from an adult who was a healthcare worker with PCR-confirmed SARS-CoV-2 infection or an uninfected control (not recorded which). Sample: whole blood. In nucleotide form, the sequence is TGCGCCATCCCCGGACCGTGGCCCACTGAAGCTTTCTTT. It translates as CAIPGPWPTEAFF.